This paragraph covers one T cell receptor (beta chain) sequence. The entry originates in a study of blood T cell repertoires in COVID-19. Background on the study: Donors in the United States, Italy and Spain gave samples during acute or convalescent COVID-19.

This study enrolled people aged 18 to 89 from roughly 22 US geographic areas. Each recovered donor of Cohort 3 presented with two negative PCRs, clearance, or symptom resolution. Sequencing used immunoSEQ multiplex PCR; TCRdb keeps in-frame clones, though not all of them. This table holds about 330,000 clones, more than 75% found once. Germline CDR1 is MGHRA and CDR2 is YSYEKL. With V trimmed by 0 bases and J by 4 bases, 6 bases remained unmatched. This CDR3 region has 17 residues. The chain is built from TRBV4-1 and TRBJ2-3; 11 bases match TRBD2. Sequences were obtained from PBMCs or T cells enriched from blood (not recorded which). The receptor was isolated from a woman aged 25 to 45 who had recovered from COVID-19. CDR3 residues: CASSQDRLAGISDTQYF. The CDR3 region has the DNA TGCGCCAGCAGCCAAGACCGACTAGCGGGGATTTCAGATACGCAGTATTTT.